These T cell receptor beta chains were read from a single sample in a study of OX40 agonist ivuxolimab in advanced cancers. TCRdb's table, derived via immunoSEQ multiplex PCR, lists solely in-frame clones and lacks some. The sample carries about 61,000 clones, roughly nine tenths recorded once. Sequenced here: CD4+ or CD8+ T cells sorted from blood, sampled in a trial of the OX40 agonist ivuxolimab. The receptors here all came from an adult with an advanced solid tumor such as melanoma, head and neck, liver or kidney cancer. Both conserved end residues are part of each CDR3. The D gene is left open where the match is weak. Expanded clones are given a class, and other clones once, few, many or no size at all.

TRBV11-2	-	-	TRBJ1-2	CASSLFPNYGYTF	TGTGCCAGCAGCTTATTTCCCAACTATGGCTACACCTTC
TRBV10-1	few	TRBD1	TRBJ1-1	CASSGKGASEAFF	TGCGCCAGCAGTGGGAAGGGGGCCTCTGAAGCTTTCTTT
TRBV13	-	-	TRBJ1-2	CASSSISVVSGYTF	TGTGCCAGCAGCTCCATCTCGGTCGTGAGTGGCTACACCTTC
TRBV5-1	-	-	TRBJ1-1	CASSLVGQANTEAFF	TGCGCCAGCAGCTTGGTAGGGCAGGCGAACACTGAAGCTTTCTTT
TRBV2	-	TRBD2	TRBJ2-3	CASSWDGTSGGDTQYF	TGTGCCAGCAGTTGGGATGGCACTAGCGGGGGTGATACGCAGTATTTT
TRBV6-5	-	-	TRBJ2-1	CASSYPEQFF	TGTGCCAGCAGTTACCCCGAGCAGTTCTTC
TRBV2	-	TRBD1	TRBJ2-1	CAITGGYEQFF	TGTGCCATCACAGGGGGGTATGAGCAGTTCTTC
TRBV28	-	-	TRBJ2-3	CASTPGFWADTQYF	TGTGCCAGCACCCCGGGGTTTTGGGCAGATACGCAGTATTTT
TRBV7-8	-	TRBD1	TRBJ2-1	CASSERQGTYNEQFF	TGTGCCAGCAGCGAAAGACAGGGCACCTACAATGAGCAGTTCTTC
TRBV7-6	-	-	TRBJ1-1	CASSLGGGNTEAFF	TGTGCCAGCAGCTTAGGGGGGGGGAACACTGAAGCTTTCTTT
TRBV9	-	-	TRBJ1-2	CASSARGTVNYGYTF	TGTGCCAGCAGCGCCCGAGGTACAGTTAACTATGGCTACACCTTC
TRBV7-2	-	-	TRBJ2-1	CASSPDPNEQFF	TGTGCCAGCAGCCCTGACCCCAATGAGCAGTTCTTC
TRBV7-9	-	TRBD1	TRBJ1-1	CASSFSGTENTEAFF	TGTGCCAGCAGCTTTTCCGGGACAGAGAACACTGAAGCTTTCTTT
TRBV15	-	-	TRBJ1-2	CATSREDDISYGYTF	TGTGCCACCAGCAGGGAAGACGACATCTCCTATGGCTACACCTTC
TRBV9	once	-	TRBJ1-4	CASNPKGGNEKLFF	TGTGCCAGCAACCCAAAAGGGGGAAATGAAAAACTGTTTTTT
TRBV30	-	-	TRBJ2-1	CAREGGTYNEQFF	TGTGCCCGCGAGGGCGGTACCTACAATGAGCAGTTCTTC
TRBV7-9	-	TRBD1	TRBJ1-4	CASSLVGQGPEKLFF	TGTGCCAGCAGCTTAGTTGGACAGGGCCCAGAAAAACTGTTTTTT
TRBV27	once	-	TRBJ1-2	CASSREAGLRNYGYTF	TGTGCCAGCAGTCGCGAGGCAGGGCTTAGGAACTATGGCTACACCTTC
TRBV10-3	-	TRBD1	TRBJ2-1	CAILGGQGLGNEQFF	TGTGCCATCCTGGGCGGACAGGGGCTGGGGAATGAGCAGTTCTTC
TRBV6-5	-	-	TRBJ2-7	CASSYGGGMGEQYF	TGTGCCAGCAGTTACGGTGGAGGGATGGGCGAGCAGTACTTC
TRBV6-1	-	-	TRBJ2-1	CASGAGAFYNEQFF	TGTGCCAGCGGGGCAGGGGCCTTCTACAATGAGCAGTTCTTC
TRBV6-1	-	-	TRBJ2-3	CASGPGGTDTQYF	TGTGCCTCGGGACCCGGGGGCACAGATACGCAGTATTTT
TRBV4-2	-	TRBD2	TRBJ2-2	CASSQEISGGAAGELFF	TGTGCCAGCAGCCAAGAAATTAGCGGGGGGGCGGCCGGGGAGCTGTTTTTT
TRBV29-1	-	TRBD1	TRBJ2-7	CSVDGDRGTSSYEQYF	TGCAGCGTTGATGGGGACAGGGGGACGAGCTCCTACGAGCAGTACTTC
TRBV7-9	-	-	TRBJ1-4	CASRLVGQEEEKLFF	TGTGCCAGCAGGTTGGTGGGGCAGGAGGAGGAAAAACTGTTTTTT
TRBV2	-	-	TRBJ1-2	CASSDHVGYGYTF	TGTGCCAGCAGTGACCACGTGGGGTATGGCTACACCTTC
TRBV7-9	-	-	TRBJ2-2	CASSTDPGGELFF	TGTGCCAGCAGCACCGACCCTGGCGGGGAGCTGTTTTTT
TRBV11-2	-	TRBD2	TRBJ2-3	CASSLNPGLSTDTQYF	TGTGCCAGCAGCTTAAACCCGGGACTATCCACAGATACGCAGTATTTT
TRBV9	-	TRBD2	TRBJ2-3	CASSPLPLTSGGAGDTQYF	TGTGCCAGCAGCCCGCTCCCCCTTACTAGCGGGGGGGCCGGAGATACGCAGTATTTT